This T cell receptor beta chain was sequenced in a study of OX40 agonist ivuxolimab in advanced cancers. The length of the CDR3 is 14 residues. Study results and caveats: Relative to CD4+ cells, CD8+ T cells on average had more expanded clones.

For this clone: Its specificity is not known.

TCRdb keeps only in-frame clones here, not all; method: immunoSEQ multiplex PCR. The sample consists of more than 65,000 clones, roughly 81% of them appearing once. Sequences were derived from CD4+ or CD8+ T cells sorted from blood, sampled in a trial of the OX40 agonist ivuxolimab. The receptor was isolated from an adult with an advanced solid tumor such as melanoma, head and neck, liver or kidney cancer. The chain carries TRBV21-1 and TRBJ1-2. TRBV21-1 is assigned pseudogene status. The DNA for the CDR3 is TGTGCCAGCAGCCACGGGGTTCGTATCTATGGCTACACCTTC. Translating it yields CASSHGVRIYGYTF.